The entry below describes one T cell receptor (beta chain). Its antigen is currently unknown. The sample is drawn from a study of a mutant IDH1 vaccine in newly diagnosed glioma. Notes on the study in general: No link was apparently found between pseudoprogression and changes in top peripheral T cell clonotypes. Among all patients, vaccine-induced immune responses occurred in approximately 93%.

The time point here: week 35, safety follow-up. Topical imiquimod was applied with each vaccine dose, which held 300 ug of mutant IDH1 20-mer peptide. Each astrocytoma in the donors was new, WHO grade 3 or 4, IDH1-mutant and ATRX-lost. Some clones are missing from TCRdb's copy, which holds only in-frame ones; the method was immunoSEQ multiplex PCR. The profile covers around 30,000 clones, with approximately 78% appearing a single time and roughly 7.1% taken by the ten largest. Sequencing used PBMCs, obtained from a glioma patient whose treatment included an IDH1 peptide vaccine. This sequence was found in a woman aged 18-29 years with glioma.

CDR3 DNA: TGTGCCAGCAGCGTAGCCCCTCAGGGGGGTAATGAAAAACTGTTTTTT. Translated, it gives CASSVAPQGGNEKLFF. The genes are TRBV9 and TRBJ1-4, with 7 positions matching TRBD1. The V gene end was trimmed by 0 bases and the J gene end by 4 bases; junction bases not matched to a gene: 6. The CDR3 sequence is 16 residues long. Germline V gene data show CDR1 as SGDLS and CDR2 as YYNGEE.